This TCR beta chain is from a study of T-cell memory formation after mild COVID-19. Study-level background: Among the donors, TCR clusters were largely specific to each donor. Study results and caveats: Several responding clones turned up in pre-infection memory, indicating that cross-reactive memory may have taken part. The authors left the SARS-CoV-2 specificity of second-wave clones peaking on day 37 unconfirmed.

TCRdb re-derived calls from the 5' RACE reads in MiXCR, one entry per CDR3 protein. The table records about 430,000 distinct CDR3 sequences, 20% to 25% of them present only once. Germline-derived CDR1 and CDR2 are SQVTM and ANQGSEA. The CDR3 runs to 14 residues. J gave up 3 bases and V 1 base, and 3 bases lay outside the gene matches. A remark on this clonotype: As yet, its antigen is unknown.

The sequenced material came from PBMCs or a T cell subset sorted from them (not recorded which). The TCR originated in an adult woman who had mild COVID-19 (a few samples of this study predate the infection). Cell type and time point are not known. The genes are TRBV29-1 and TRBJ2-1, with TRBD1 identical over 7 bases. The chain's CDR3 is CSVEVRGYYNEQFF. The CDR3 DNA reads TGCAGCGTTGAAGTCAGGGGGTACTACAATGAGCAGTTCTTC.